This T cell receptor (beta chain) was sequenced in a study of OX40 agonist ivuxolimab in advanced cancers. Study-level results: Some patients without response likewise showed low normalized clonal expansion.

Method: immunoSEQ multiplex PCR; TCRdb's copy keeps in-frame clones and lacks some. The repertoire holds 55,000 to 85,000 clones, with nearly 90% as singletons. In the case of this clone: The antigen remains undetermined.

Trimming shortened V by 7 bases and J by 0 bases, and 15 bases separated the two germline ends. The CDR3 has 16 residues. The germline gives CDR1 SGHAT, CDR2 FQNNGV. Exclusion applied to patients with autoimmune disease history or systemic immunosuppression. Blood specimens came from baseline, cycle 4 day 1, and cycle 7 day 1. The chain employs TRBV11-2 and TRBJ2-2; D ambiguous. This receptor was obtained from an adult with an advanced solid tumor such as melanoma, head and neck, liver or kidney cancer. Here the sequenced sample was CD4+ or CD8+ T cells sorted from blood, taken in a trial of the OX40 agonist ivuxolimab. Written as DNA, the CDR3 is TGTGCCAGCATCCTCCAGGAAAGACCGAACACCGGGGAGCTGTTTTTT. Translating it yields CASILQERPNTGELFF.